Reported below is one T cell receptor beta chain. Its specificity is unknown. Amplification used 60 Vbeta primers and 13 Jbeta primers. Generated by immunoSEQ multiplex PCR, the TCRdb table keeps only in-frame clones and is missing some. The table has 130,000 or so clones, approximately 80% seen once. This sample is part of a study of cytomegalovirus exposure and HLA in healthy donors. Study in general: A prior analysis found 90 million to 120 million unique TCR beta sequences from 150 million to 200 million T cells. Study-level findings and limits: Across all donors, roughly uniform sequencing depth was an assumption of the presence/absence analyses. Cytomegalovirus-associated TCR beta chains were listed, numbering 150 to 200.

The CDR3 sequence is 14 residues long. Germline lookup yields CDR1 WSHSY and CDR2 SAAADI. The trim removed 2 bases at V and 5 bases at J, leaving 4 bases unmatched. The receptor was derived from a young woman in good health and CMV-seropositive. Material for sequencing was PBMCs. The V and J genes are TRBV10-2 and TRBJ2-5, with TRBD1 matching 8 bases. The CDR3 spells CASSEGRGRETQYF. The CDR3 coding sequence is TGCGCCAGCAGTGAGGGCAGGGGGCGGGAGACCCAGTACTTC.